This T cell receptor beta chain was recorded in a study of T-cell memory formation after mild COVID-19. Study-level background: Most TCR clusters belonged to a single donor. General observations from the study: Clones that shrank (day 15 to 85) were balanced CD4/CD8, whereas later expanders leaned CD4+. Contracting CD4+ clones lay largely in CM and EM, with CD8+ ones residing in EMRA.

With V trimmed by 1 base and J by 1 base, 4 bases remained unmatched. The CDR3 has 16 amino acids. Germline V CDR1 and CDR2: SGHVS, FNYEAQ. TCR alpha and TCR beta cDNA libraries carrying sample barcodes and UMIs came from 5'RACE with constant-segment primers. TCRdb called the 5' RACE reads again in MiXCR, with one record for every CDR3 protein. The data contain 120,000 to 150,000 distinct CDR3 sequences, 13% to 15% of them seen just once; the ten biggest clones take up about 29%. This clonotype turned up a few times. Its cognate antigen is unknown. The TCR comes from an adult woman who had mild COVID-19 (a few samples of this study predate the infection). Cell type and time point are not known. Sequenced: PBMCs or a T cell subset sorted from them (not recorded which). The chain uses TRBV7-6 and TRBJ2-7; 10 bases align to TRBD2. CDR3 bases: TGTGCCAGCAGCTTAGGGACAGCGGGAGGGTCCTACGAGCAGTACTTC. Its protein is CASSLGTAGGSYEQYF.